This T cell receptor beta chain was sequenced in a study of T-cell reconstitution after alpha-beta-depleted transplantation in children. Unique molecular identifiers tagged the TCRbeta library. MiXCR, run by TCRdb on the PCR reads, gives a single entry per CDR3 protein. Among around 200,000 distinct CDR3 sequences listed, less than 8% were seen once. CDR1 SNHLY and CDR2 FYNNEI come from the germline V gene. There are 13 residues in the CDR3. V lost 8 bases, J lost 0 bases, and 8 bases lay in between. The source was PBMCs from the stem cell graft donor, collected from the stem cell graft. This chain joins TRBV2 and TRBJ1-3; D is uncertain. The clonotype comes from a human donor who donated a stem cell graft to a child with Wiskott-Aldrich syndrome. CDR3 amino acids: CASQESSGNTIYF. CDR3 sequence (DNA): TGTGCCAGCCAGGAGAGCTCTGGAAACACCATATATTTT.